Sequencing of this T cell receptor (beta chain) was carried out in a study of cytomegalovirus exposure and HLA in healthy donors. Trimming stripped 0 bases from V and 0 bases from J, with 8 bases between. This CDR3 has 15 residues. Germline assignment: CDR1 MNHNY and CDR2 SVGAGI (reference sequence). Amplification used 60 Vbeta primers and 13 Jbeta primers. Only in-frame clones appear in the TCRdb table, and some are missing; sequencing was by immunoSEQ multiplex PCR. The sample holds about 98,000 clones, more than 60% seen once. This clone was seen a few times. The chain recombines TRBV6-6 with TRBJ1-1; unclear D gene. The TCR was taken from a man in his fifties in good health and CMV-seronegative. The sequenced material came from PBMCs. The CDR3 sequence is CASSYSSGVNTEAFF. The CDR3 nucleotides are TGTGCCAGCAGTTACTCGTCTGGAGTGAACACTGAAGCTTTCTTT.